These 23 T cell receptor beta chains were all obtained from the same sample, sequenced in a study of T-cell memory formation after mild COVID-19. Using its own MiXCR run on the 5' RACE reads, TCRdb lists one record per CDR3 protein. Among roughly 70,000 distinct CDR3 sequences, around 15% were seen once, and the ten largest hold roughly 33%. The sequenced material came from PBMCs or a T cell subset sorted from them (not recorded which). These receptors were collected from an adult woman who had mild COVID-19 (a few samples of this study predate the infection). Cell type and time point are not known.

This clonotype was counted ten times or more. The rearrangement uses TRBV4-2 and TRBJ2-1, with TRBD1 identical over 7 bases. This CDR3 has 14 amino acids. Germline-derived CDR1 and CDR2 are LGHNA and YNFKEQ. The V segment lost 0 bases and the J segment 7 bases; nucleotides outside the gene matches: 3. The CDR3 DNA follows: TGTGCCAGCAGCCAAGAAGGGGGCTGGAATGAGCAGTTCTTC. It yields the protein CASSQEGGWNEQFF.

The chain carries TRBV15 and TRBJ1-1, with D possibly TRBD1 on 6 matching bases. This CDR3 region has 14 residues. Looked up from germline, CDR1 is LNHNV and CDR2 is YYDKDF (reference sequence). Between the trimmed V and J ends, which lost 0 bases and 5 bases, there was a span of 10 bases. The CDR3 nucleotides read TGTGCCACCAGCAGAGACACAGGGATTACTGAAGCTTTCTTT. Encoded protein: CATSRDTGITEAFF. The variable domain in full, completed from reference TRBV15 and TRBJ1-1, reads DAMVIQNPRYQVTQFGKPVTLSCSQTLNHNVMYWYQQKSSQAPKLLFHYYDKDFNNEADTPDNFQSRRPNTSFCFLDIRSPGLGDTAMYLCATSRDTGITEAFFGQGTRLTVV.

This clonotype has more than one count but fewer than ten. The genes are TRBV7-9 and TRBJ2-7; 9 bases are a match to TRBD2. The V gene's germline CDR1 is SEHNR and CDR2 FQNEAQ (reference sequence). Losses at the gene ends were 1 base for V and 2 bases for J; bases not matched to a gene: 3. CDR3 length: 15 amino acids. Here the CDR3 reads CASSLGAGGTYEQYF. CDR3 nucleotides: TGTGCCAGCAGCTTAGGTGCGGGGGGGACCTACGAGCAGTACTTC.

This clonotype showed up just a few times. The chain joins TRBV7-6 to TRBJ2-7, with TRBD1 matching over 8 bases. The V gene's germline CDR1 is SGHVS and CDR2 FNYEAQ. After removal of 5 bases from V and 6 bases from J, the junction contained 9 bases not matched to a gene. The CDR3 extends over 14 amino acids. Here the CDR3 DNA reads TGTGCCAGCAGCCTGGGGACAGGCCGCAGCGAGCAGTACTTC. Protein sequence: CASSLGTGRSEQYF.

The chain carries TRBV5-1 and TRBJ2-1; TRBD2 matches 8 bases. The CDR3 totals 15 residues. Germline trimming cut 6 bases from V and 6 bases from J; bases unmatched to any gene: 11. CDR1 SGHRS and CDR2 YFSETQ come from the germline V gene. CDR3 DNA sequence: TGCGCCAGCACGATAACGGGGGGGCAGGTCAATGAGCAGTTCTTC. Its translation is CASTITGGQVNEQFF.

This chain connects TRBV14 to TRBJ1-1, with 8 bases matching TRBD1. The V and J ends lost 5 bases and 1 base, in that order; junction bases with no gene match: 9. The CDR3 runs to 16 residues. Germline CDR1 reads SGHDN; CDR2 reads FVKESK. The CDR3 reads CASSSRTGWENTEAFF. CDR3 sequence (DNA): TGTGCCAGCAGCTCCCGGACAGGGTGGGAGAACACTGAAGCTTTCTTT. Complete variable domain (other parts from reference TRBV14 and TRBJ1-1): EAGVTQFPSHSVIEKGQTVTLRCDPISGHDNLYWYRRVMGKEIKFLLHFVKESKQDESGMPNNRFLAERTGGTYSTLKVQPAELEDSGVYFCASSSRTGWENTEAFFGQGTRLTVV.

The chain uses TRBV4-1 and TRBJ1-1; TRBD1 might be the D (5 bases). Trimming cost V 2 bases and J 1 base, with 11 bases left between them. The germline V gene has CDR1 MGHRA and CDR2 YSYEKL. This CDR3 is built from 15 residues. CDR3 sequence: CASSQRRGQNTEAFF. In nucleotides, the CDR3 is TGCGCCAGCAGCCAAAGACGGGGCCAGAACACTGAAGCTTTCTTT.

This clonotype was picked up a small number of times. In DNA form, the CDR3 reads TGTGCCAGCAGCTTAGCACTAGCGGGATACGAGCAGTTCTTC. Translated, it gives CASSLALAGYEQFF. The chain is built from TRBV7-9 and TRBJ2-1; 10 nucleotides match TRBD2. Germline V gene data show CDR1 as SEHNR and CDR2 as FQNEAQ (reference sequence). The CDR3 totals 14 residues. With V trimmed by 0 bases and J by 10 bases, 3 bases remained unmatched.

V and J are TRBV13 and TRBJ2-7; 10 bases are shared with TRBD1. Germline loops: CDR1 PRHDT, CDR2 FYEKMQ (reference sequence). The CDR3 is made up of 17 amino acids. The junction had 18 bases not matched to a gene; V was cut back by 8 bases and J by 5 bases. The CDR3 sequence is CASANRPGQGIVNEQYF. The CDR3 DNA follows: TGTGCCAGCGCGAACCGTCCGGGACAGGGGATTGTGAACGAGCAGTACTTC.

Many counts were recorded for this clonotype. This chain links TRBV7-8 with TRBJ2-1, with no clear D. Germline values: CDR1 SGHVS, CDR2 FQNEAQ. V gave up 1 base and J gave up 4 bases, with 2 bases separating them. This CDR3 is 12 amino acids long. CDR3 nucleotide sequence: TGTGCCAGCAGCTTAGTTTACAATGAGCAGTTCTTC. Translating gives CASSLVYNEQFF.

V and J are TRBV2 and TRBJ1-2, with 9 bases aligning to TRBD1. There are 14 residues in the CDR3. The V gene's germline CDR1 is SNHLY and CDR2 FYNNEI. The junction had 5 bases not matched to a gene; V was cut back by 3 bases and J by 6 bases. The CDR3 spells CASSENRGRDGYTF. The CDR3 DNA sequence: TGTGCCAGCAGTGAGAACAGGGGGCGGGATGGCTACACCTTC.

In this sample, this clonotype turned up a few times. The chain joins TRBV5-6 to TRBJ2-1, with 9 bases fitting TRBD1. The germline V gene has CDR1 SGHDT and CDR2 YYEEEE. The CDR3 extends over 14 amino acids. V gave up 4 bases and J gave up 8 bases; unmatched junction bases: 7. CDR3 sequence (DNA): TGTGCCAGCAGCCAAGGGGACAGGGTAGATGAGCAGTTCTTC. Translated: CASSQGDRVDEQFF.

This sequence joins TRBV4-1 and TRBJ2-2; D unclear. Per the germline V gene, CDR1 is MGHRA and CDR2 is YSYEKL. V gave up 4 bases and J gave up 7 bases, with 7 bases separating them. This CDR3 spans 12 amino acids. The DNA for the CDR3 is TGCGCCAGCAGCCCTAAAAACGGGGAGCTGTTTTTT. As protein: CASSPKNGELFF.

This chain connects TRBV3-1 to TRBJ2-2; 7 bases fit TRBD1. V gave up 3 bases and J gave up 5 bases; unmatched junction bases: 9. The CDR3 runs 16 residues. The germline V gene has CDR1 LGHDT and CDR2 YNNKEL (reference sequence). The chain's CDR3 is CASSHRDSEETGELFF. Written as DNA, the CDR3 is TGTGCCAGCAGCCACCGGGACAGCGAGGAAACCGGGGAGCTGTTTTTT.

This clonotype came up a few times. This chain links TRBV15 with TRBJ2-5, with D perhaps matching TRBD1 (5 bases). The CDR3 sequence is 16 residues long. The V end lost 0 bases, the J end lost 5 bases, and 16 bases lay between the germline ends. The germline V gene has CDR1 LNHNV and CDR2 YYDKDF (reference sequence). In DNA form, the CDR3 reads TGTGCCACCAGCAGAGAAGGATGGACACTCGAGGAGACCCAGTACTTC. It codes for CATSREGWTLEETQYF.

This chain uses TRBV6-1 with TRBJ2-3; 7 bases fit TRBD1. Trimming cost V 6 bases and J 2 bases; bases outside gene matches: 5. Germline CDR1 and CDR2: MNHNS and SASEGT. CDR3 length: 14 amino acids. CDR3 DNA: TGTGCCAGCAGCCAGGGGGTCGACACAGATACGCAGTATTTT. Protein: CASSQGVDTDTQYF.

This clonotype was counted only a few times. This chain joins TRBV7-6 and TRBJ2-7; D unclear. V lost 5 bases to trimming and J lost 0 bases, with 11 bases between them. CDR1 SGHVS and CDR2 FNYEAQ come from the germline V gene. This CDR3 spans 14 amino acids. In nucleotides, the CDR3 is TGTGCCAGCAGCCCCCGGTCCACCTCCTACGAGCAGTACTTC. As protein: CASSPRSTSYEQYF.

This clonotype has a handful of counts. The V call is TRBV27, the J call TRBJ2-1; 7 positions agree with TRBD2. The CDR3 spans 14 residues. CDR1 MNHEY and CDR2 SMNVEV come from the germline V gene (reference sequence). V trimming: 6 bases; J trimming: 4 bases; junction bases outside the gene matches: 6. Written as DNA, the CDR3 is TGTGCCAGCAGCAAAGCGGGGCCGTACAATGAGCAGTTCTTC. Protein product: CASSKAGPYNEQFF.

V gene TRBV7-2 combines with J gene TRBJ2-1; TRBD1 aligns across 11 bases. Germline assignment: CDR1 SGHTA and CDR2 FQGNSA. The CDR3 spans 13 residues. V was pared by 5 bases and J by 9 bases, with 3 bases of the junction left unmatched. The CDR3 loop is CASSVGTGGEQFF. The CDR3 DNA follows: TGTGCCAGCAGCGTTGGGACAGGGGGTGAGCAGTTCTTC.

This clonotype was counted a few times. In nucleotides, the CDR3 is TGTGCTAGTGGTTTGGTACTCGGAGGACACTACGAGCAGTACTTC. It encodes CASGLVLGGHYEQYF. V and J are TRBV12-5 and TRBJ2-7; D possibly uses TRBD1 or TRBD2 (5 bases each). The length of the CDR3 is 15 residues. Trimming took 0 bases from V and 3 from J, leaving 12 bases between them. Per the germline V gene, CDR1 is LGHNT and CDR2 is FRNRAP.

There are a few counts of this clonotype. The chain uses TRBV5-1 and TRBJ1-4; D might be TRBD1 (5 bases). The CDR3 runs 18 residues. Trimming shortened V by 2 bases and J by 12 bases, and 29 bases separated the two germline ends. The germline gives CDR1 SGHRS, CDR2 YFSETQ. The CDR3 loop is CASSLKVAEGLPVAELFF. The CDR3 DNA reads TGCGCCAGCAGCTTAAAAGTAGCTGAGGGACTGCCGGTCGCTGAACTGTTTTTT.

This clonotype was counted ten times or more. The genes are TRBV29-1 and TRBJ2-2; TRBD1 matches 9 bases. Germline values: CDR1 SQVTM, CDR2 ANQGSEA. The CDR3 consists of 14 residues. Trimming at V came to 5 bases and at J to 4 bases, leaving 5 bases not matched to a gene. CDR3 nucleotides: TGCAGCGTTACCGGGACAGGGACCACCGGGGAGCTGTTTTTT. Translating gives CSVTGTGTTGELFF.

The chain joins TRBV4-3 to TRBJ1-2; possibly TRBD1 for D (5 bases). Germline loops: CDR1 LGHNA, CDR2 YSLEER. CDR3 length: 15 amino acids. Trimming cost V 1 base and J 8 bases, with 17 bases left between them. For the CDR3, the DNA is TGCGCCAGCAGCCAAGCGACCGCGGGGACTAAGGGCTACACCTTC. The encoded protein is CASSQATAGTKGYTF.